Reported below is one T cell receptor beta chain. The V and J ends lost 3 bases and 1 base, in that order; junction bases with no gene match: 2. CDR1 and CDR2 (germline): LNHDA, SQIVND (reference sequence). This CDR3 contains 15 residues. This sample is part of a study of Ad26.COV2.S vaccination and SARS-CoV-2 variants. Libraries were prepared by immunoSEQ multiplex PCR; TCRdb keeps only in-frame clonotypes and omits some of them. The table lists approximately 480,000 clones, roughly 85% of them singletons. Regarding treatment: around 19 received Ad26.COV2.S at low or high dose, single or two shots; about 5 received placebo; per-sample allocation not given. Each sample was drawn 63 days after the first injection (of vaccine or placebo).

The genes are TRBV19 and TRBJ2-3; 9 nucleotides align to TRBD2. This clonotype was sampled from a person between 18 and 60 years old who received the Ad26.COV2.S COVID-19 vaccine or a placebo. The source material was peripheral blood, sampled in a trial of Ad26.COV2.S vaccine versus placebo. CDR3 bases: TGTGCCAGTAGTATGGGCGGGAGGGGCACAGATACGCAGTATTTT. Translation gives CASSMGGRGTDTQYF.